Below are 10 T cell receptor beta chains sequenced from a single sample in a study of glioma-infiltrating T cells after dendritic cell vaccination. Profiling relied on immunoSEQ multiplex PCR, and the TCRdb table lists in-frame clones only, not all of them. The table includes some 90,000 clones, 70% to 90% detected once. Stated time point: after dendritic cell vaccination, including at tumor progression/relapse. This material consisted of blood, taken after dendritic cell vaccination. The receptors were sampled from a human donor with glioblastoma.

The chain has TRBV4-1 and TRBJ2-3, with a possible D match to TRBD1 (6 bases). Germline V gene lookup returns CDR1 MGHRA and CDR2 YSYEKL. The CDR3 loop spans 18 amino acids. With 0 bases removed from V and 0 bases from J, the gap between germline ends came to 16 bases. Here the CDR3 DNA reads TGCGCCAGCAGCCAAGAGAGTGCCGTGACAGGCAGCACAGATACGCAGTATTTT. Its translation is CASSQESAVTGSTDTQYF.

The rearrangement uses TRBV6-1 and TRBJ2-3; 10 nucleotides agree with TRBD2. V lost 6 bases, J lost 0 bases, and 3 bases stayed unmatched. The CDR3 extends over 15 amino acids. Germline V gene data show CDR1 as MNHNS and CDR2 as SASEGT. The CDR3 region is CASSKTSGSTDTQYF. The CDR3 DNA is TGTGCCAGCAGCAAGACTAGCGGGAGCACAGATACGCAGTATTTT.

The chain is built from TRBV5-4 and TRBJ2-2, with no clear D. The V gene's germline CDR1 is SGHNT and CDR2 YYREEE (reference sequence). This CDR3 contains 13 residues. The V end was cut by 4 bases, the J end by 5 bases, with 9 bases between. The CDR3 DNA reads as TGTGCCAGCAGCGCGCAGGATACCGGGGAGCTGTTTTTT. Amino acids: CASSAQDTGELFF.

J is TRBJ1-5 and V is TRBV19; D perhaps matches TRBD1 (5 bases). From germline, CDR1 is LNHDA and CDR2 SQIVND (reference sequence). This CDR3 comprises 17 residues. Trimming cost V 6 bases and J 1 base, with 19 bases left between them. The CDR3: CASSPSQGGMSNQPQHF. The CDR3, as DNA: TGTGCCAGTAGCCCCTCGCAGGGAGGGATGAGCAATCAGCCCCAGCATTTT.

The gene calls are TRBV5-1 and TRBJ2-2; 8 nucleotides match TRBD1. J was trimmed by 1 base and V by 3 bases; bases with no gene match: 5. Germline CDR1 reads SGHRS; CDR2 reads YFSETQ. The CDR3 sequence is 16 residues long. The CDR3 DNA reads TGCGCCAGCAGCTCAGCCGGGACAGGGAACACCGGGGAGCTGTTTTTT. Protein product: CASSSAGTGNTGELFF.

This clone has just a few counts. V gene TRBV9 combines with J gene TRBJ1-3, with TRBD1 matching over 11 bases. This CDR3 is built from 16 residues. Germline CDR1 and CDR2: SGDLS and YYNGEE. V dropped 0 bases and J dropped 2; count of bases not matched to a gene: 1. The CDR3 loop is CASSVGGQGAGNTIYF. The CDR3 DNA reads TGTGCCAGCAGCGTAGGGGGACAGGGGGCTGGAAACACCATATATTTT.

V gene TRBV5-1 combines with J gene TRBJ2-4; TRBD1 agrees at 8 bases. Trimming took 0 bases from V and 1 from J; bases not matched to a gene: 3. Germline V gene data show CDR1 as SGHRS and CDR2 as YFSETQ. The CDR3 covers 16 residues. DNA of the CDR3: TGCGCCAGCAGCTTGGGGACAGGGACGGCCAAAAACATTCAGTACTTC. Amino acid sequence: CASSLGTGTAKNIQYF. Supplemented by reference TRBV5-1 and TRBJ2-4, the full variable domain reads KAGVTQTPRYLIKTRGQQVTLSCSPISGHRSVSWYQQTPGQGLQFLFEYFSETQRNKGNFPGRFSGRQFSNSRSEMNVSTLELGDSALYLCASSLGTGTAKNIQYFGAGTRLSVL.

This rearrangement joins TRBV18 to TRBJ2-1; a possible D gene is TRBD1 (5 bases). The CDR3 extends over 15 amino acids. Trimming took 2 bases from V and 2 from J, leaving 10 bases between them. Germline V gene sequence: CDR1 KGHSH, CDR2 LQKENI. The CDR3 DNA reads as TGTGCCAGCTCACCAACGGGCAGGGCCTACAATGAGCAGTTCTTC. Its protein product is CASSPTGRAYNEQFF.

The V and J genes are TRBV4-2 and TRBJ1-1; tentatively, D is TRBD1 (5 bases). CDR3 length: 15 residues. Deletions cut 5 bases from V and 1 base from J, with 14 bases between. The V gene's germline CDR1 is LGHNA and CDR2 YNFKEQ. In DNA form, the CDR3 reads TGTGCCAGCAGCAAGACGACAGACCCGAACACTGAAGCTTTCTTT. This sequence encodes CASSKTTDPNTEAFF.

This clone was detected only once. This sequence joins TRBV6-1 and TRBJ1-1; 9 positions agree with TRBD1. Germline V CDR1 and CDR2: MNHNS, SASEGT. V dropped 11 bases and J dropped 0; count of bases not matched to a gene: 10. The CDR3 runs to 15 residues. The CDR3 DNA reads as TGTGCCGGAAGGACAGGGGCTTCCATGAACACTGAAGCTTTCTTT. This gives the protein CAGRTGASMNTEAFF.